Below, 9 T cell receptor beta chains from the same sample are listed, as sequenced in a study of cytomegalovirus exposure and HLA in healthy donors. Vbeta (60) and Jbeta (13) primers were used in the PCR. Only in-frame clones appear in the TCRdb table, and some are missing; sequencing was by immunoSEQ multiplex PCR. The sample lists around 180,000 clones; about 65% were seen once. The sample comprised PBMCs. The receptors here all came from a girl aged 5 to 17 in good health and CMV-seronegative.

This clone was detected a few times. J is TRBJ2-3 and V is TRBV30; 8 bases are shared with TRBD2. This CDR3 is built from 15 residues. Germline trimming cut 2 bases from V and 1 base from J; bases unmatched to any gene: 5. Germline CDR1 reads GTSNPN; CDR2 reads SVGIG (reference sequence). CDR3 nucleotide sequence: TGTGCCTGGAGTCCGGGACTAGAGGGCACAGATACGCAGTATTTT. Residues: CAWSPGLEGTDTQYF.

The CDR3 protein is CASSLRSGQGLSSREKLFF. CDR3 coding DNA: TGTGCCAGCAGCTTGAGGTCGGGACAGGGGCTATCCAGCCGAGAAAAACTGTTTTTT. The chain couples TRBV7-9 to TRBJ1-4, with 10 bases identical to TRBD1. The trim removed 3 bases at V and 8 bases at J, leaving 18 bases unmatched. In germline, CDR1 is SEHNR, CDR2 FQNEAQ (reference sequence). CDR3 length: 19 amino acids.

The chain links TRBV23-1 to TRBJ2-3, with TRBD1 as a possible D gene (5 bases). TRBV23-1 is identified as an open reading frame with a role that is uncertain. Trimming pared 2 bases from V and 0 bases from J, leaving 15 bases between. The CDR3 is made up of 17 amino acids. DNA for the CDR3: TGCGCCAGCAGTCAAGACAGAACCCTTGCTAGCACAGATACGCAGTATTTT. Protein product: CASSQDRTLASTDTQYF.

The chain recombines TRBV18 with TRBJ1-4; TRBD1 matches at 7 bases. The CDR3 spans 15 residues. CDR1 KGHSH and CDR2 LQKENI come from the germline V gene. V trimming: 6 bases; J trimming: 6 bases; junction bases outside the gene matches: 10. The CDR3 DNA sequence: TGTGCCAGCTCCCTCGGGTGGACAGGAGATGAAAAACTGTTTTTT. Its protein product is CASSLGWTGDEKLFF.

This clone was detected only a few times. This chain joins TRBV7-6 and TRBJ1-3, with D unclear. Per germline, CDR1 SGHVS and CDR2 FNYEAQ. With 5 bases removed from V and 0 bases from J, the gap between germline ends came to 14 bases. The CDR3 is 16 amino acids. The CDR3 nucleotides are TGTGCCAGCAGCGAAAACGTACTGCGCTCTGGAAACACCATATATTTT. Protein product: CASSENVLRSGNTIYF.

The CDR3 loop reads CASSLSGGENSPLHF. The DNA for the CDR3 is TGTGCCAGCAGTCTCTCCGGGGGAGAAAATTCACCCCTCCACTTT. The V gene is TRBV6-6, the J gene TRBJ1-6, with D possibly TRBD1 on 5 matching bases. Germline lookup yields CDR1 MNHNY and CDR2 SVGAGI (reference sequence). The V gene lost 5 bases and the J gene lost 7 bases, with 15 bases spanning the gap. CDR3 size: 15 residues.

The rearrangement links TRBV5-5 to TRBJ2-1, with 8 bases fitting TRBD2. V was clipped by 1 base and J by 2 bases; unmatched bases: 8. Germline V gives CDR1 SGHKS, CDR2 YYEKEE (reference sequence). The CDR3 spans 17 residues. The CDR3 DNA sequence: TGTGCCAGCAGCTTGCAGACTAGCGTGGTCCCCTACAATGAGCAGTTCTTC. Translation: CASSLQTSVVPYNEQFF.

This chain uses TRBV6-6 with TRBJ1-3; maybe TRBD1 (6 bases). The V and J ends lost 0 bases and 4 bases respectively, with 13 bases between them. The germline gives CDR1 MNHNY, CDR2 SVGAGI (reference sequence). The CDR3 is made up of 16 amino acids. DNA of the CDR3: TGTGCCAGCAGTTACTCCTACAGGGTGCAGGGAAACACCATATATTTT. It codes for CASSYSYRVQGNTIYF.

This chain uses TRBV9 with TRBJ2-3; D uncertain. The germline V gene encodes CDR1 SGDLS and CDR2 YYNGEE. The CDR3 is 13 amino acids. The V gene lost 1 base and the J gene lost 4 bases, with 7 bases spanning the gap. The CDR3 reads CASSVISADTQYF. The CDR3 bases are TGTGCCAGCAGCGTAATATCCGCAGATACGCAGTATTTT.